Listed here are 23 T cell receptor beta chains from one sample, sequenced in a study of graft-versus-host responses after intestinal transplantation. Generated by immunoSEQ multiplex PCR, the TCRdb table keeps only in-frame clones and is missing some. This table has roughly 80,000 clones, around nine tenths appearing once. No antigen has been assigned to these receptors. The source was unstimulated CD8+ T cells sorted from spleen or lymph node cells, collected before transplant. The receptors stem from a human donor who was the organ donor for an intestinal transplant.

CDR3 sequence reads: CASSLQRGAQETQYF. The CDR3 nucleotides are TGTGCCAGCAGCCTGCAGAGGGGGGCCCAGGAGACCCAGTACTTC. The chain uses TRBV4-2 and TRBJ2-5; either TRBD1 or TRBD2 may fit D (6 bases each). V lost 4 bases and J 5 bases, leaving 17 bases between the germline ends. This CDR3 has 15 residues. Germline CDR1 reads LGHNA; CDR2 reads YNFKEQ.

This rearrangement joins TRBV9 to TRBJ2-2; 8 bases fit TRBD1. The CDR3 is 17 amino acids. V was pared by 0 bases and J by 3 bases, with 7 bases of the junction left unmatched. CDR1 SGDLS and CDR2 YYNGEE come from the germline V gene. The CDR3 here is CASSVEKQGADTGELFF. CDR3 in DNA: TGTGCCAGCAGCGTAGAGAAGCAGGGGGCAGACACCGGGGAGCTGTTTTTT.

As regards this clone: The same CDR3 can be traced to other DNA sequences in this sample. V usage is TRBV27 and J usage is TRBJ1-5; D gene unclear. The CDR3 consists of 13 residues. Trimming shortened V by 0 bases and J by 5 bases, and 5 bases separated the two germline ends. Germline-derived CDR1 and CDR2 are MNHEY and SMNVEV (reference sequence). The CDR3 DNA reads as TGTGCCAGCAGTTTATCCGGGCATCAGCCCCAGCATTTT. This encodes CASSLSGHQPQHF.

This chain links TRBV30 with TRBJ2-7, with D possibly being TRBD1 or TRBD2 (5 bases each). The CDR3 contains 13 residues. CDR1 and CDR2 from the germline V gene are GTSNPN and SVGIG (reference sequence). V dropped 5 bases and J dropped 6 bases, with 17 bases sitting between them. The CDR3 sequence: CAWDVGAVGEQYF. For the CDR3, the DNA is TGTGCCTGGGACGTCGGGGCAGTGGGCGAGCAGTACTTC.

The CDR3 nucleotides read TGTGCCAGCAGCTTGAGCGCGGCAATCACAGATACGCAGTATTTT. Translated, it gives CASSLSAAITDTQYF. The J gene is TRBJ2-3, the V gene TRBV5-6; D uncertain. The CDR3 totals 15 residues. Germline CDR1 and CDR2: SGHDT and YYEEEE. V was cut by 1 base and J by 2 bases, with 11 bases left in between.

The genes are TRBV27 and TRBJ2-7; 9 nucleotides agree with TRBD2. The CDR3 sequence is 13 residues long. The germline V gene encodes CDR1 MNHEY and CDR2 SMNVEV (reference sequence). The CDR3 is CAAAGGWPYEQYF. The CDR3 nucleotides are TGTGCGGCAGCGGGGGGTTGGCCCTACGAGCAGTACTTC.

On this clone itself: One end of the junction is discordant with germline, which a read error may explain. The chain is built from TRBV5-5 and TRBJ2-7, with D perhaps matching TRBD2 (6 bases). The CDR3 covers 12 residues. Germline V lookup: CDR1 SGHKS, CDR2 YYEKEE (reference sequence). In DNA form, the CDR3 reads TGTGCCAGCAGTTGGGACTCCCACGAGCAGTACTTC. This codes for CASSWDSHEQYF.

This rearrangement joins TRBV27 to TRBJ2-3; D is uncertain. V was trimmed by 0 bases and J by 6 bases, leaving 13 bases between them. The CDR3 is 15 amino acids. Germline CDR1 is MNHEY and CDR2 is SMNVEV (reference sequence). DNA of the CDR3: TGTGCCAGCAGTTTATCTCTAGTGGCGTCGGATACGCAGTATTTT. Translating it yields CASSLSLVASDTQYF.

The V call is TRBV28, the J call TRBJ2-4; TRBD1 agrees at 9 bases. The CDR3 spans 18 residues. Germline CDR1 reads MDHEN; CDR2 reads SYDVKM. V was pared by 6 bases and J by 3 bases, with 15 bases of the junction left unmatched. The CDR3 loop reads CASSNYAGTGKDKNIQYF. DNA of the CDR3: TGTGCCAGCAGCAATTACGCCGGGACAGGGAAGGACAAAAACATTCAGTACTTC.

The chain is built from TRBV5-6 and TRBJ1-2; possibly TRBD1 for D (6 bases). The CDR3 covers 16 residues. V lost 4 bases to trimming and J lost 8 bases, with 24 bases between them. Germline V lookup: CDR1 SGHDT, CDR2 YYEEEE. This CDR3 is CASSPEGQSRLDGYTF. CDR3 in DNA: TGTGCCAGCAGCCCCGAAGGACAGTCAAGGCTAGACGGCTACACCTTC.

This chain connects TRBV4-1 to TRBJ2-7, with D perhaps TRBD1 or TRBD2 (5 bases each). V lost 8 bases, J lost 0 bases, and 20 bases lay in between. The CDR3 contains 16 residues. Germline V lookup: CDR1 MGHRA, CDR2 YSYEKL. DNA of the CDR3: TGCGCCAGCGTACTCGATCCGGGACCACGCTCCTACGAGCAGTACTTC. Amino acid sequence: CASVLDPGPRSYEQYF.

The CDR3 reads CASSLASGGPNTEAFF. CDR3 DNA sequence: TGTGCCAGCAGCTTGGCGTCAGGGGGGCCGAACACTGAAGCTTTCTTT. This sequence joins TRBV5-6 and TRBJ1-1; 7 nucleotides line up with TRBD1. From germline, CDR1 is SGHDT and CDR2 YYEEEE. The CDR3 is 16 amino acids. Germline trimming cut 0 bases from V and 1 base from J; bases unmatched to any gene: 6. Variable domain in full (rest from reference TRBV5-6 and TRBJ1-1): DAGVTQSPTHLIKTRGQQVTLRCSPKSGHDTVSWYQQALGQGPQFIFQYYEEEERQRGNFPDRFSGHQFPNYSSELNVNALLLGDSALYLCASSLASGGPNTEAFFGQGTRLTVV.

The chain recombines TRBV2 with TRBJ2-1; D might be TRBD1 or TRBD2, each matching 5 bases. Trimming pared 4 bases from V and 7 bases from J, leaving 17 bases between. The germline V gene has CDR1 SNHLY and CDR2 FYNNEI. This CDR3 has 15 amino acids. In DNA, the CDR3 is TGTGCCAGCAGTGCCGGGGCAGGAGCGAATAATGAGCAGTTCTTC. Its protein is CASSAGAGANNEQFF.

The chain couples TRBV9 to TRBJ1-2; D is uncertain. The germline V gene has CDR1 SGDLS and CDR2 YYNGEE. This CDR3 comprises 16 residues. Trimming took off 3 bases at V and 1 base at J, with 16 bases between the two ends. The CDR3 DNA reads as TGTGCCAGCAGCGAGCCTCAAAACGGTGATAACTATGGCTACACCTTC. Translating it yields CASSEPQNGDNYGYTF.

The CDR3 DNA sequence: TGCGCCAGCAGCTTGGCCCGAGCGGGTGCCCGCATCTCCTACAATGAGCAGTTCTTC. As protein: CASSLARAGARISYNEQFF. The rearrangement joins TRBV5-1 to TRBJ2-1; the D gene is possibly TRBD2 (6 bases). The CDR3 is made up of 19 amino acids. From germline, CDR1 is SGHRS and CDR2 YFSETQ. Trimming cost V 0 bases and J 0 bases, with 19 bases left between them.

The chain has TRBV5-1 and TRBJ2-7; the D call may be TRBD1 or TRBD2 (5 bases each). V lost 6 bases and J 2 bases, leaving 12 bases between the germline ends. CDR1 and CDR2 (germline): SGHRS, YFSETQ. The length of the CDR3 is 13 residues. The CDR3 nucleotides read TGCGCCAGCAAGTGGGACGTCACCTACGAGCAGTACTTC. Translation: CASKWDVTYEQYF.

The chain is built from TRBV13 and TRBJ2-7, with D unresolved. The germline V and J ends were trimmed by 0 bases and 7 bases, with 4 bases remaining between them. This CDR3 is built from 11 residues. Germline CDR1 is PRHDT and CDR2 is FYEKMQ (reference sequence). The CDR3 here is CASSLGLEQYF. The CDR3 bases are TGTGCCAGCAGCTTAGGACTTGAGCAGTACTTC.

This clone was found once. CDR3 loop: CASSLFSVAAPLHF. The CDR3 DNA follows: TGCGCCAGCAGCTTGTTTTCGGTGGCGGCACCCCTCCACTTT. The chain joins TRBV5-1 to TRBJ1-6; D uncertain. Germline CDR1 reads SGHRS; CDR2 reads YFSETQ. V shed 1 base and J shed 11 bases, with 13 bases lying between them. This CDR3 has 14 amino acids.

The rearrangement joins TRBV29-1 to TRBJ2-5; 7 bases are shared with TRBD1. This CDR3 contains 12 residues. CDR1 and CDR2 (germline): SQVTM, ANQGSEA. After removal of 3 bases from V and 4 bases from J, the junction contained 2 bases not matched to a gene. This chain's CDR3 is CSVDRGRETQYF. The DNA for the CDR3 is TGCAGCGTTGATAGGGGGCGAGAGACCCAGTACTTC. The entire variable domain, with the rest obtained from reference TRBV29-1 and TRBJ2-5, is as follows: SAVISQKPSRDICQRGTSLTIQCQVDSQVTMMFWYRQQPGQSLTLIATANQGSEATYESGFVIDKFPISRPNLTFSTLTVSNMSPEDSSIYLCSVDRGRETQYFGPGTRLLVL.

Of note for this clone: This same CDR3 is encoded by further DNA sequences in the sample. This chain uses TRBV6-4 with TRBJ2-3, with no clear D. Trimming removed 0 bases from V and 1 base from J, with 5 bases in between. CDR3 length equals 14 residues. CDR1 is MRHNA, CDR2 SNTAGT, per germline. The CDR3 coding sequence is TGTGCCAGCAGTGACTCTGGAGGCACAGATACGCAGTATTTT. This translates into CASSDSGGTDTQYF.

J is TRBJ1-5 and V is TRBV5-8; no reliable D call. Germline V gives CDR1 SGHTS, CDR2 YDEGEE. V lost 1 base and J 4 bases, leaving 6 bases between the germline ends. This CDR3 comprises 13 residues. CDR3 bases: TGTGCCAGCAGCTTGCCCGTTAATCAGCCCCAGCATTTT. This encodes CASSLPVNQPQHF.

The chain joins TRBV28 to TRBJ2-5, with 8 bases lining up with TRBD2. The germline gives CDR1 MDHEN, CDR2 SYDVKM. CDR3 length: 16 amino acids. V lost 5 bases to trimming and J lost 5 bases; unmatched junction nucleotides: 13. The CDR3 DNA sequence: TGTGCCAGCAGTCCGGGAGGGGCGGGGGCCCGGGAGACCCAGTACTTC. Protein product: CASSPGGAGARETQYF.

V and J are TRBV6-5 and TRBJ2-2; TRBD2 aligns across 9 bases. J was trimmed by 5 bases and V by 7 bases; bases with no gene match: 2. The CDR3 covers 13 residues. Germline CDR1 MNHEY, CDR2 SVGAGI. The CDR3 protein is CASTSGETGELFF. The CDR3, as DNA: TGTGCCAGCACTAGCGGGGAAACCGGGGAGCTGTTTTTT.